A selection of T cell receptor beta chains follows, all from one sample in a study of T-cell memory formation after mild COVID-19. TCRdb ran MiXCR on the 5' RACE reads and lists one entry per CDR3 protein. The profile shows 35,000 to 45,000 distinct CDR3 sequences, roughly 6.6% of them singletons. Material for sequencing was PBMCs or a T cell subset sorted from them (not recorded which). The origin of the receptors is an adult who had mild COVID-19 (a few samples of this study predate the infection). Cell type and time point are not known. CDR3s include the opening cysteine and the closing phenylalanine or tryptophan. A D gene is named only where the DNA matches it firmly. Rows give clone size only sometimes, using once, few, many, or a class for an expanded clone.

clone size | CDR3 length | J gene | V gene | D gene | CDR3 DNA | CDR3 protein
. | 15 | TRBJ2-7 | TRBV20-1 | TRBD2 | TGCAGTGCTAGAGATCCTAGCGGGGTTCTATACGAGCAGTACTTC | CSARDPSGVLYEQYF
few | 13 | TRBJ2-7 | TRBV20-1 | . | TGCAGTGCTAGTTCCGGGGCTCCCTACGAGCAGTACTTC | CSASSGAPYEQYF
many | 14 | TRBJ2-5 | TRBV5-1 | TRBD2 | TGCGCCAGTTTCTCCGGGACTACTGCGGAGACCCAGTACTTC | CASFSGTTAETQYF
few | 18 | TRBJ2-5 | TRBV2 | . | TGTGCCAGCAGTTCTGGTAGCGCGGGTGGATTCGAGGCAGAGACCCAGTACTTC | CASSSGSAGGFEAETQYF
. | 13 | TRBJ1-2 | TRBV29-1 | . | TGCAGCGTGGCCCGGGACGGCAACTATGGCTACACCTTC | CSVARDGNYGYTF
many | 13 | TRBJ1-6 | TRBV7-3 | . | TGTGCCAGCAGCGCCGGGGGCCCTACACCCCTCCACTTT | CASSAGGPTPLHF
many | 13 | TRBJ2-2 | TRBV7-2 | . | TGTGCCAGCAGCCCCATAGGGACCGGGGAGCTGTTTTTT | CASSPIGTGELFF
many | 13 | TRBJ2-7 | TRBV15 | . | TGTGCCACCAGCAGCCCAGGAAGGGGCGAGCAGTACTTC | CATSSPGRGEQYF
many | 17 | TRBJ1-5 | TRBV5-4 | . | TGTGCCAGCAGCTTGGATGGGGCAGGGAAGAGAAATCAGCCCCAGCATTTT | CASSLDGAGKRNQPQHF
. | 15 | TRBJ2-3 | TRBV5-1 | . | TGCGCCAGCAGCCCACTATCTTGGAGCACAGATACGCAGTATTTT | CASSPLSWSTDTQYF
. | 14 | TRBJ2-7 | TRBV10-3 | TRBD2 | TGTGCCATCAGTTCTCTAGCGGGAGGGGACGAGCAGTACTTC | CAISSLAGGDEQYF
few | 16 | TRBJ2-3 | TRBV7-2 | TRBD2 | TGTGCCAGCAGCTTGCACCGACTAGCGGGGCAAGATACGCAGTATTTT | CASSLHRLAGQDTQYF
many | 15 | TRBJ2-7 | TRBV15 | . | TGTGCCACCAGCAGAGAGGAGGCCCCTCCCTACGAGCAGTACTTC | CATSREEAPPYEQYF
many | 13 | TRBJ1-5 | TRBV29-1 | TRBD1 | TGCAGCGTTGGATCAGGGGGCAGGCAGCCCCAGCATTTT | CSVGSGGRQPQHF
. | 12 | TRBJ1-1 | TRBV3-1 | . | TGTGCCAGCAGCCGAACACCGGAGGAGACTTTCTTT | CASSRTPEETFF
many | 11 | TRBJ2-3 | TRBV12-3/TRBV12-4 | . | TGTGCCAGCAGTTACACAGATACGCAGTATTTT | CASSYTDTQYF
. | 16 | TRBJ1-1 | TRBV19 | . | TGTGCCAGTAGTGAGGTCCGGGGCGATTTTGACACTGAAGCTTTCTTT | CASSEVRGDFDTEAFF
many | 14 | TRBJ2-7 | TRBV5-1 | TRBD2 | TGCGCCAGCAGATGGGGAGGGGAGCCCTACGAGCAGTACTTC | CASRWGGEPYEQYF
. | 14 | TRBJ2-7 | TRBV25-1 | . | TGTGCCAGCGCAACGGAGGGAAACTCCTACGAGCAGTACTTC | CASATEGNSYEQYF
few | 16 | TRBJ2-1 | TRBV14 | TRBD2 | TGTGCCAGCAGCCAAGGGCTTAGCGGGGATTACAATGAGCAGTTCTTC | CASSQGLSGDYNEQFF
many | 15 | TRBJ2-3 | TRBV7-6 | TRBD1 | TGTGCCAGCAGCGTCCGGGACAGGGCGACAGATACGCAGTATTTT | CASSVRDRATDTQYF
few | 15 | TRBJ1-2 | TRBV5-6 | . | TGTGCCAGCAGCCCAACCTGGGGAACTAACTATGGCTACACCTTC | CASSPTWGTNYGYTF